The 23 T cell receptor beta chains below come from one sample, sequenced in a study of regulatory T cells. The PCR used 52 TRBV and 13 TRBJ primers. Produced via immunoSEQ multiplex PCR; TCRdb's table is partial and in-frame only. This table holds 4,500 to 7,000 clones, approximately 84% found once. Specimen: CD8+ T cells sorted from blood. These receptors were collected from a child aged 5 to 17 with CD3G deficiency.

This clone is medium-sized (0.01 to 0.1%). The chain combines TRBV28 with TRBJ1-4; D perhaps matches TRBD1 (5 bases). Trimming took off 4 bases at V and 3 bases at J, with 27 bases between the two ends. The CDR3 has 20 residues. From germline, CDR1 is MDHEN and CDR2 SYDVKM. CDR3 sequence reads: CASSSILIRGSRGANEKLFF. The CDR3 nucleotides are TGTGCCAGCAGTTCAATATTGATTCGGGGATCCCGAGGGGCTAATGAAAAACTGTTTTTT.

The rearrangement links TRBV6-1 to TRBJ1-4, with D unclear. The CDR3 contains 15 residues. V was trimmed by 2 bases and J by 3 bases, leaving 10 bases between them. CDR1 and CDR2 from the germline V gene are MNHNS and SASEGT. CDR3 sequence: CASSESGTANEKLFF. The CDR3 bases are TGTGCCAGCAGTGAAAGTGGAACAGCTAATGAAAAACTGTTTTTT.

The chain has TRBV28 and TRBJ2-7; D could derive from TRBD1 or TRBD2 (5 bases each). Germline V gene data show CDR1 as MDHEN and CDR2 as SYDVKM. Trimming cost V 6 bases and J 2 bases, with 14 bases left between them. The CDR3 runs to 14 residues. The CDR3 DNA sequence: TGTGCCAGCAGCCTCCCGGGGCTTGCCTACGAGCAGTACTTC. Its protein product is CASSLPGLAYEQYF.

CDR3 residues: CASRAGLMNYGYTF. The CDR3 DNA reads TGTGCCAGCAGGGCGGGACTTATGAACTATGGCTACACCTTC. The chain carries TRBV6-1 and TRBJ1-2; TRBD1 is a possible D gene (5 bases). V shed 6 bases and J shed 2 bases, with 13 bases lying between them. The length of the CDR3 is 14 residues. The germline V gene has CDR1 MNHNS and CDR2 SASEGT.

The rearrangement uses TRBV19 and TRBJ2-5; 8 positions match TRBD1. Germline assignment: CDR1 LNHDA and CDR2 SQIVND (reference sequence). The trim removed 1 base at V and 5 bases at J, leaving 0 bases unmatched. The CDR3 is made up of 13 amino acids. CDR3 sequence (DNA): TGTGCCAGTAGTATAGCAGGGGGCGAGACCCAGTACTTC. Translated: CASSIAGGETQYF.

This clone was recorded once. For the CDR3, the DNA is TGTGCCAGCAGCCACGACAGGTTCGGGGAGCTGTTTTTT. Residues: CASSHDRFGELFF. The chain links TRBV7-9 to TRBJ2-2; maybe TRBD1 (6 bases). V gave up 5 bases and J gave up 7 bases, with 11 bases separating them. CDR3 length: 13 amino acids. CDR1 and CDR2 (germline): SEHNR, FQNEAQ (reference sequence).

The J gene is TRBJ1-3, the V gene TRBV9, with D perhaps matching TRBD1 (5 bases). The V and J ends lost 4 bases and 8 bases respectively, with 16 bases between them. The CDR3 is 14 amino acids. The germline gives CDR1 SGDLS, CDR2 YYNGEE. The CDR3 nucleotides are TGTGCCAGCAGCCCTGGGACTCGGCGGGACACCATATATTTT. Its protein is CASSPGTRRDTIYF.

This clone was counted a single time. The V and J genes are TRBV19 and TRBJ1-1; D might be TRBD1 (5 bases). The V gene's germline CDR1 is LNHDA and CDR2 SQIVND (reference sequence). CDR3 length: 14 residues. Trimming removed 6 bases from V and 1 base from J, with 12 bases in between. DNA for the CDR3: TGTGCCAGTAGCACGAACGGGGCGAACACTGAAGCTTTCTTT. Amino acid sequence: CASSTNGANTEAFF.

The rearrangement joins TRBV7-3 to TRBJ2-5; D is possibly TRBD1 (5 bases). Germline CDR1 and CDR2: SGHTA and FQGTGA. CDR3 size: 14 residues. V was clipped by 3 bases and J by 5 bases, with 13 bases between them. CDR3 in amino acids: CASSFEGVGETQYF. The CDR3 DNA reads TGTGCCAGCAGCTTTGAAGGGGTAGGGGAGACCCAGTACTTC.

J is TRBJ2-1 and V is TRBV7-9; 10 positions match TRBD1. J gave up 7 bases and V 5 bases, and 8 bases lay outside the gene matches. CDR1 and CDR2 (germline): SEHNR, FQNEAQ (reference sequence). The CDR3 extends over 15 amino acids. The CDR3 here is CASSLGTGAGNEQFF. The CDR3 nucleotides read TGTGCCAGCAGCCTCGGGACAGGGGCGGGTAATGAGCAGTTCTTC.

The gene calls are TRBV10-2 and TRBJ2-3; D might be TRBD2 (6 bases). This CDR3 region has 13 residues. V was trimmed by 3 bases and J by 6 bases, leaving 10 bases between them. Germline CDR1 and CDR2: WSHSY and SAAADI. The chain's CDR3 is CASSEGRLDTQYF. CDR3 sequence (DNA): TGCGCCAGCAGTGAAGGGAGGTTGGATACGCAGTATTTT.

The chain is built from TRBV14 and TRBJ1-1, with D possibly matching TRBD1 (5 bases). CDR3 length: 16 residues. CDR1 is SGHDN and CDR2 is FVKESK in the germline V gene. The V end lost 2 bases, the J end lost 3 bases, and 16 bases lay between the germline ends. In DNA form, the CDR3 reads TGTGCCAGCAGCCAAATCGAGCAGGGAGGGTACACTGAAGCTTTCTTT. This translates into CASSQIEQGGYTEAFF.

This clone was detected only once. This chain connects TRBV7-9 to TRBJ2-1; D not resolved. The CDR3 has 13 amino acids. Germline V lookup: CDR1 SEHNR, CDR2 FQNEAQ (reference sequence). V lost 4 bases to trimming and J lost 8 bases, with 12 bases between them. The CDR3: CASSYKVGHEQFF. In nucleotides, the CDR3 is TGTGCCAGCAGCTATAAAGTCGGCCATGAGCAGTTCTTC.

This clone was counted only a few times. This chain joins TRBV7-8 and TRBJ2-1, with 9 bases aligning to TRBD2. V gave up 5 bases and J gave up 8 bases; unmatched junction bases: 10. Germline CDR1 reads SGHVS; CDR2 reads FQNEAQ. CDR3 length: 15 amino acids. The CDR3 reads CASSLGTSPSDEQFF. The CDR3 nucleotides read TGTGCCAGCAGCCTCGGGACTAGCCCCTCGGATGAGCAGTTCTTC.

The chain links TRBV19 to TRBJ2-1; 8 nucleotides align to TRBD1. V lost 5 bases, J lost 9 bases, and 6 bases stayed unmatched. The germline CDR1 and CDR2 sequences are LNHDA and SQIVND (reference sequence). This CDR3 spans 13 amino acids. This CDR3 is CASSADRGSEQFF. The CDR3 bases are TGTGCCAGTAGTGCCGACAGGGGATCTGAGCAGTTCTTC.

Comment on this clone: An end of the junction differs from the germline gene, which may be a read error. The DNA for the CDR3 is TGTGCCAGCAGTTTAGCGGGGGCCCTCGGCAATGAGCAGTTCTTC. Its protein is CASSLAGALGNEQFF. The rearrangement uses TRBV7-8 and TRBJ2-1; 9 bases are a match to TRBD2. CDR3 length: 15 amino acids. Germline V lookup: CDR1 SGHVS, CDR2 FQNEAQ.

This rearrangement joins TRBV19 to TRBJ1-1; D uncertain. The CDR3 is made up of 13 amino acids. Trimming took off 3 bases at V and 1 base at J, with 6 bases between the two ends. CDR1 and CDR2 from the germline V gene are LNHDA and SQIVND (reference sequence). CDR3 nucleotide sequence: TGTGCCAGTAGTATGAATCCGAACACTGAAGCTTTCTTT. This translates into CASSMNPNTEAFF.

In its sample, this clone was seen once. The gene calls are TRBV6-1 and TRBJ2-7, with a possible D match to TRBD1 (6 bases). This CDR3 contains 14 residues. Trimming left V 6 bases short and J 7 bases short, with 19 bases between. The V gene's germline CDR1 is MNHNS and CDR2 SASEGT. The CDR3 DNA reads TGTGCCAGCAGAAGGGGACACCCGTTGGAGGAGCAGTACTTC. It yields the protein CASRRGHPLEEQYF.

The chain is built from TRBV7-9 and TRBJ2-2; D possibly corresponds to TRBD1 (6 bases). The germline CDR1 and CDR2 sequences are SEHNR and FQNEAQ (reference sequence). Trimming removed 1 base at V and 0 bases at J, with 9 bases between. This CDR3 spans 16 amino acids. The CDR3: CASSLGWTANTGELFF. For the CDR3, the DNA is TGTGCCAGCAGCTTAGGCTGGACAGCGAACACCGGGGAGCTGTTTTTT.

This chain uses TRBV28 with TRBJ2-7; no reliable D call. The germline gives CDR1 MDHEN, CDR2 SYDVKM. This CDR3 is built from 14 residues. Trimming took 5 bases from V and 2 from J, leaving 13 bases between them. This chain's CDR3 is CASSLRPVAYEQYF. The CDR3 DNA sequence: TGTGCCAGCAGTCTCAGGCCGGTAGCCTACGAGCAGTACTTC.

V and J are TRBV10-3 and TRBJ2-7; D is undetermined. CDR3 size: 13 residues. Germline V gives CDR1 ENHRY, CDR2 SYGVKD. Trimming took off 2 bases at V and 2 bases at J, with 7 bases between the two ends. CDR3 nucleotides: TGTGCCATCAGTGAGCGATTAGCCTACGAGCAGTACTTC. Translating gives CAISERLAYEQYF.

J is TRBJ2-7 and V is TRBV10-3; 12 nucleotides agree with TRBD2. CDR3 length: 16 residues. With 0 bases clipped from V and 5 bases from J, the junction kept 5 bases outside the gene matches. CDR1 is ENHRY, CDR2 SYGVKD, per germline. CDR3 nucleotide sequence: TGTGCCATCAGTGAGTCCCTAGCGGGAGGGCGGGACGAGCAGTACTTC. It encodes CAISESLAGGRDEQYF.

The rearrangement uses TRBV7-8 and TRBJ2-1, with 7 bases lining up with TRBD1. V dropped 5 bases and J dropped 6; count of bases not matched to a gene: 13. The germline CDR1 and CDR2 sequences are SGHVS and FQNEAQ. CDR3 length equals 16 residues. In DNA, the CDR3 is TGTGCCAGCAGCGAAAGACAAGGGGGCGCCGGCAATGAGCAGTTCTTC. Its translation: CASSERQGGAGNEQFF.